This record looks at one T cell receptor (beta chain) sequence and its context. What it binds is unknown. Germline-derived CDR1 and CDR2 are LNHDA and SQIVND (reference sequence). This CDR3 contains 19 residues. The V and J ends lost 5 bases and 5 bases, in that order; junction bases with no gene match: 16. This record comes from a study of T cells after posttransplantation cyclophosphamide. Overall study results and limits: Tissue-infiltrating T cells from skin or gut overlapped little with blood T cells. Donor-recipient repertoire similarity was low at 1-2 months, rising over year one. After PTCy, TRB diversity resembled that of CNI/methotrexate controls.

Sequencing used immunoSEQ multiplex PCR; TCRdb keeps in-frame clones, though not all of them. In the table there are about 32,000 clones, 70% to 90% of which are singletons. The chain carries TRBV19 and TRBJ2-3; 13 bases match TRBD2. The sample was PBMCs. The sequence came from a woman aged 40 to 50 with a blood cancer, CMV-positive, and with a related stem cell donor. The CDR3 spells CASSPWGFTSGGAGDTQYF. CDR3 sequence (DNA): TGTGCCAGTAGTCCCTGGGGGTTCACTAGCGGGGGGGCCGGAGATACGCAGTATTTT.